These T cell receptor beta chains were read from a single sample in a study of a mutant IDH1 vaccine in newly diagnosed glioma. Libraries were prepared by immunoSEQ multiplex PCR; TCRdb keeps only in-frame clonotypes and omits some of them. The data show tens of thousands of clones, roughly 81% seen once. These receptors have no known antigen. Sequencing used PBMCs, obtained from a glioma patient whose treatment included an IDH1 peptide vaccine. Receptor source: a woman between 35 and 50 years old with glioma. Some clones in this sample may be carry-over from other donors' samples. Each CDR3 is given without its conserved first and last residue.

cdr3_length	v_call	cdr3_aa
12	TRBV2	ASSEGWGGETQY
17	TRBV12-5	ASGLTGDRGLRSGTEAF
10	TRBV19	ASSMRSYEQY
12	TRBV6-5	ATLGDRGGREQY
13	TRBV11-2	ASSDDSSGVKTQY
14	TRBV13	ASSLPGGQGDSPLH
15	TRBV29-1	SVISGRGGEGVYGYT
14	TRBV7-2	ASSLFAGGTAVFSY
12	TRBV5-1	ASSLRGFNEKLF
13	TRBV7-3	ASSRDRDNTGELF
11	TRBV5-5	ASSMTGIDTQY
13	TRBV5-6	ASSFERGVGEKLF
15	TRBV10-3	AISGLPGQGARDTQY
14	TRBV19	ATQGQWNPSNQPQH
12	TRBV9	ASSVVFNGNEQF
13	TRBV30	AWSAGSNYRGPQH
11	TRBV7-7	ASSRLGDSEAF
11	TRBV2	ASSPDRLTEAF
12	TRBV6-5	ASSYGRTNNEQF
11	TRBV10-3	AISENLNTEAF
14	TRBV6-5	ASSYSWGLANTEAF
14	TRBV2	ASSEAGLDILGTQY
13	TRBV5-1	ASSFTGGSNQPQH
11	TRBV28	ASRGQGNRGYT
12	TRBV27	ASSSQQGVETQY
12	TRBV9	ASSVVSVGNTQY
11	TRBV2	ASRPTGPYGYT
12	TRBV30	AWSFLHGAAEAF
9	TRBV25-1	ASRHSHEQF
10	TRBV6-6	ATAWTSNEQF
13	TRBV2	ASSRLAGGQETQY
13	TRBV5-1	ASSLSTGPNSPLH
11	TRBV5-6	ASSLIGPETQY
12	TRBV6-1	ASSEMRREQPQH
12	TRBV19	ASSAQASTDTQY
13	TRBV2	ASSERTGGNSPLH
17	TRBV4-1	ASSQVASGGAAPYNEQF
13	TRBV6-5	ASSYGPAWGGGYT
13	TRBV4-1	ASSYSQSSGNTIY
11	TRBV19	ASSLLGDSEAF
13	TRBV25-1	ASSDHGRPTYGYT
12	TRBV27	ASSLSGGGDTQY
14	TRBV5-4	ASTQRGGANTGELF
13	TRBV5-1	ASSLDTGGTYEQY
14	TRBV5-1	ASSYDPTGGGEKLF
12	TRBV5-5	ASSPRAGLNEAF
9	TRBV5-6	ASSRWGGYT
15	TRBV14	ASSQGGTTQGLYEQY
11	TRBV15	ATSRESGFGYT
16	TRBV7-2	ASSPRGTSGASYNEQF